This T cell receptor (beta chain) appears in the sequencing data of a study of human T cells and chemical hapten exposure. Study at large: Researchers reported sensitizing a roughly 2 cm by roughly 2 cm upper inner arm skin site with 2% DPC. Readings were taken at 6 days from patch tests that had applied 0.01% DPC to the upper back.

The time point here: patch test 3, about 24 weeks after DPC sensitization. The treatment was: therapeutic diphenylcyclopropenone sensitization with weekly scalp DPC. Alopecia patients deemed DPC-suitable, aged 18 to 70, excluding pregnancy. Only a few counts were recorded for this clonotype. Its cognate antigen is unknown. Using its own MiXCR run on the RACE reads, TCRdb lists one record per CDR3 protein. The sample includes 90,000 to 110,000 distinct CDR3 sequences, about 34% of them seen just once. Findings of the study overall: Expanded TCRs formed significantly more large CDR3 similarity clusters than controls.

This clonotype originated in a middle-aged man with alopecia areata. Some clones in this sample may be carry-over from other donors' samples. Here the sequenced sample was whole blood, taken in connection with sensitization to the hapten diphenylcyclopropenone (DPC).

CDR3 bases: TGTGCCAGCAGCCAAGGGTACCCCTCGGAGACCCAGTACTTC. Protein sequence: CASSQGYPSETQYF. The chain recombines TRBV3-1 with TRBJ2-5; no clear D. Germline lookup yields CDR1 LGHDT and CDR2 YNNKEL (reference sequence). The CDR3 loop spans 14 amino acids. V gave up 1 base and J gave up 5 bases, with 11 bases separating them.